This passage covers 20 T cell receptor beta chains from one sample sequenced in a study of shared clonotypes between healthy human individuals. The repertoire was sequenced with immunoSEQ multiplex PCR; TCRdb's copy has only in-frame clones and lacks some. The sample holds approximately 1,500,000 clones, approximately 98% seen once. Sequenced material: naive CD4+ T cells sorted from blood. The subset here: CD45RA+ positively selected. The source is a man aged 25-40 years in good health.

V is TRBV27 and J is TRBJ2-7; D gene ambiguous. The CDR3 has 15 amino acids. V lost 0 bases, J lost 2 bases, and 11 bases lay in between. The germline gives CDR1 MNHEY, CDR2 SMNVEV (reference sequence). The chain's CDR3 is CASSLSGSGTYEQYF. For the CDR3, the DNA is TGTGCCAGCAGTTTATCGGGATCAGGCACCTACGAGCAGTACTTC.

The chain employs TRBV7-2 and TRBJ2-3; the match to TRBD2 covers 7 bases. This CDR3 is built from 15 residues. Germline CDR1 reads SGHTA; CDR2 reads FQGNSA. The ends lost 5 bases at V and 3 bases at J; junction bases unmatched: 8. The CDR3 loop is CASSVTGTKTDTQYF. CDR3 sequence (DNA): TGTGCCAGCAGCGTCACCGGGACTAAAACAGATACGCAGTATTTT.

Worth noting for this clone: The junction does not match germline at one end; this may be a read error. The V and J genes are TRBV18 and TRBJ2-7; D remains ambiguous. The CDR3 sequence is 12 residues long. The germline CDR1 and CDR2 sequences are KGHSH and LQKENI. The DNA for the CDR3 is TGTGCCAGCTCACCACCGTCCTTCGAGCAGTACTTC. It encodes CASSPPSFEQYF.

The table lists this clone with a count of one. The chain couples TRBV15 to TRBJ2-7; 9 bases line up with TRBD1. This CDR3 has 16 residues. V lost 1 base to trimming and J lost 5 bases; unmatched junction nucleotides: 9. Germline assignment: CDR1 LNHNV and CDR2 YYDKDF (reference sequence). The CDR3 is CATSRALRGQGDEQYF. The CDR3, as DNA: TGTGCCACCAGCAGAGCCCTTCGGGGACAGGGCGACGAGCAGTACTTC.

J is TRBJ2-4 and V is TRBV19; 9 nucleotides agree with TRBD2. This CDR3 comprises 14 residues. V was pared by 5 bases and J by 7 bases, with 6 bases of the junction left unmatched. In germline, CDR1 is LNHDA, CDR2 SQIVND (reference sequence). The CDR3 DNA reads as TGTGCCAGTAGTCTCGGGACTAGCTGGAACATTCAGTACTTC. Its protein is CASSLGTSWNIQYF.

CDR3 protein: CASSSSRSQETQYF. The CDR3 region has the DNA TGTGCCAGCAGCAGTAGTAGGAGCCAAGAGACCCAGTACTTC. V is TRBV7-2 and J is TRBJ2-5; D unresolved. The germline CDR1 and CDR2 sequences are SGHTA and FQGNSA. The CDR3 spans 14 residues. Trimming cost V 5 bases and J 1 base, with 11 bases left between them.

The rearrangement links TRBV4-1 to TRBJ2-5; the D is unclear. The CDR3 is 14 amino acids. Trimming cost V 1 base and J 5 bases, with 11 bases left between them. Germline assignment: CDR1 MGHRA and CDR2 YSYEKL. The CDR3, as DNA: TGCGCCAGCAGCCAAGTTCTCCGGCTTGAGACCCAGTACTTC. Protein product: CASSQVLRLETQYF.

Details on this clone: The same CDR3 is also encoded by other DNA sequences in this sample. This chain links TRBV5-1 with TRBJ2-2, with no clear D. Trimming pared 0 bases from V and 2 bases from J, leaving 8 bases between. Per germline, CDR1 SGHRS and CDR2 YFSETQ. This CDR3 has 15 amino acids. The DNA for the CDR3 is TGCGCCAGCAGCTTGGATAGAGCTAACACCGGGGAGCTGTTTTTT. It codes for CASSLDRANTGELFF.

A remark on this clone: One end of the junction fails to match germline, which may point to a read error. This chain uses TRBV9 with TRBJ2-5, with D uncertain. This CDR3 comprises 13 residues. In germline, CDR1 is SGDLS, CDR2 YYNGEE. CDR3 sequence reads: CASSVAYQEAQYF. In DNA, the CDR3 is TGTGCCAGCAGCGTAGCTTACCAAGAGGCCCAGTACTTC.

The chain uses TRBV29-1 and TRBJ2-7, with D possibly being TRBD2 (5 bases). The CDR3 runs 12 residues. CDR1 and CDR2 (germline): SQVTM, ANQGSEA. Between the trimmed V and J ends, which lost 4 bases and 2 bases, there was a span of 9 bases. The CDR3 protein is CSVGGHPYEQYF. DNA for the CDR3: TGCAGCGTTGGCGGGCACCCCTACGAGCAGTACTTC.

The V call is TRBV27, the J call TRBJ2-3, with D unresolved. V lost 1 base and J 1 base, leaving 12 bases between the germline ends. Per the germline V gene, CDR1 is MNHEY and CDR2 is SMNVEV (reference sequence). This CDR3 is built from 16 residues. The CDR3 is CASSLFAVPGTDTQYF. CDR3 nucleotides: TGTGCCAGCAGTTTATTTGCAGTCCCTGGCACAGATACGCAGTATTTT.

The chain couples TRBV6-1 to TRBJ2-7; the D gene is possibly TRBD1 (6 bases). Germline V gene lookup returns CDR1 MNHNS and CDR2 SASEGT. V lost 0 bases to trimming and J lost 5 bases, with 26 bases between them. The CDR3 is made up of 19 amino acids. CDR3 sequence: CASSEAQGGARWILDEQYF. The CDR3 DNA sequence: TGTGCCAGCAGTGAAGCCCAAGGGGGAGCTCGGTGGATTCTCGACGAGCAGTACTTC.

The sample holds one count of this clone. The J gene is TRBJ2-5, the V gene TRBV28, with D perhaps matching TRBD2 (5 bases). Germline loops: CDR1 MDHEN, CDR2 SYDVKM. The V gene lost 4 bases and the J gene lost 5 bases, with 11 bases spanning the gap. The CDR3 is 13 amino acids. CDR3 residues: CASSYGGRETQYF. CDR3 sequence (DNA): TGTGCCAGCAGTTATGGAGGCCGGGAGACCCAGTACTTC.

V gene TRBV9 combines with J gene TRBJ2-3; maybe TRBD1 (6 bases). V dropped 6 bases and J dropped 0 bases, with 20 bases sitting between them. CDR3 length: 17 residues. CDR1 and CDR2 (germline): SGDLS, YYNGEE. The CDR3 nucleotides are TGTGCCAGCACCCAACAATTGACAGGCGCTAGCACAGATACGCAGTATTTT. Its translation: CASTQQLTGASTDTQYF.

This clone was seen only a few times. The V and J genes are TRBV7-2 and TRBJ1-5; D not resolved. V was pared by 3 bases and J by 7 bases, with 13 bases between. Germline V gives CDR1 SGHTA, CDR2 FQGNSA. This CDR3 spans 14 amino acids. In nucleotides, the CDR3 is TGTGCCAGCAGCTTGTCCGTCTCCGAACAGCCCCAGCATTTT. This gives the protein CASSLSVSEQPQHF.

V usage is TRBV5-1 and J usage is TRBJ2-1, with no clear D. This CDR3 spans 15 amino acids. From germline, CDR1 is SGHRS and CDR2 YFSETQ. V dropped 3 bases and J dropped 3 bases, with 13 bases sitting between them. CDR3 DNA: TGCGCCAGCAGCTCCCCGGTAGGCATCTACAATGAGCAGTTCTTC. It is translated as CASSSPVGIYNEQFF. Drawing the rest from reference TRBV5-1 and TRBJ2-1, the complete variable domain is KAGVTQTPRYLIKTRGQQVTLSCSPISGHRSVSWYQQTPGQGLQFLFEYFSETQRNKGNFPGRFSGRQFSNSRSEMNVSTLELGDSALYLCASSSPVGIYNEQFFGPGTRLTVL.

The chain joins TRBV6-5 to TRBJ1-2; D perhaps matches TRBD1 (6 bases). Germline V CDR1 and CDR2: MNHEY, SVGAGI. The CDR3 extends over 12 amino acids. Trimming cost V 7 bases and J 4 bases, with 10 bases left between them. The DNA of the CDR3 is TGTGCCAGCACCCAGGGGCGCTATGGCTACACCTTC. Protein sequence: CASTQGRYGYTF.

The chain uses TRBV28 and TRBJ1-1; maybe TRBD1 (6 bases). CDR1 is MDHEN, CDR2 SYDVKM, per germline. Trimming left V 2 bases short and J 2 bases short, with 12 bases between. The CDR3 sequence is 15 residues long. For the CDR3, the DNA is TGTGCCAGCAGTTTAAGGGGGGGAGGAAACACTGAAGCTTTCTTT. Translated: CASSLRGGGNTEAFF.

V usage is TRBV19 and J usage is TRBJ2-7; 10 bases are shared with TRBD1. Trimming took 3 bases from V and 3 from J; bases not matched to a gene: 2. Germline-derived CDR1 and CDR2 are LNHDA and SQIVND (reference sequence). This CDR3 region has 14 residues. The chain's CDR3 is CASSIGTGVYEQYF. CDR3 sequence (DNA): TGTGCCAGTAGTATCGGGACAGGGGTCTACGAGCAGTACTTC.

The CDR3 protein is CASGGGYSNQPQHF. CDR3 in DNA: TGTGCCAGCGGAGGCGGCTACAGCAATCAGCCCCAGCATTTT. The genes are TRBV28 and TRBJ1-5; D is undetermined. Germline CDR1 reads MDHEN; CDR2 reads SYDVKM. The CDR3 covers 14 residues. Trimming took off 8 bases at V and 1 base at J, with 12 bases between the two ends.